This TCR beta chain stems from a study of cytomegalovirus exposure and HLA in healthy donors. Study results and caveats: Productive rates of about 90% or about 30% were seen for most TCR beta V segments in an earlier analysis.

On this clone: The antigen is not known.

In the PCR, 60 Vbeta and 13 Jbeta primers were used. Measured with immunoSEQ multiplex PCR; TCRdb has only the in-frame clones, and not every one. The sample lists 40,000 to 45,000 clones, around three quarters occurring once. Germline CDR1 and CDR2: MNHEY and SVGAGI. This CDR3 has 15 amino acids. V lost 5 bases, J lost 7 bases, and 5 bases stayed unmatched. The sequenced sample consisted of PBMCs. This clonotype was obtained from a man under 40 in good health and CMV-seronegative. The J gene is TRBJ2-1, the V gene TRBV6-5; 13 bases line up with TRBD2. The CDR3 reads CASSPRTSGSNEQFF. CDR3 DNA sequence: TGTGCCAGCAGTCCCCGGACTAGCGGGAGTAATGAGCAGTTCTTC.